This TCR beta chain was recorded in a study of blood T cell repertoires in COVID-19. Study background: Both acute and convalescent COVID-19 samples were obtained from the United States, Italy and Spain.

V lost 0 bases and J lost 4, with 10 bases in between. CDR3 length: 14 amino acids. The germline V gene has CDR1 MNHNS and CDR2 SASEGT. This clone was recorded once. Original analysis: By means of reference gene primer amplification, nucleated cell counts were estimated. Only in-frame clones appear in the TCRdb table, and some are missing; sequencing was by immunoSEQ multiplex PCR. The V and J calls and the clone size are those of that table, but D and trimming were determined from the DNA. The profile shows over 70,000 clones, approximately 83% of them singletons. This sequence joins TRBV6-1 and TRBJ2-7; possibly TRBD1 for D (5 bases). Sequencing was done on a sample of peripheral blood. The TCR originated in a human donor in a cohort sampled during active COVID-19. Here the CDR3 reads CASSEAQGGYEQYF. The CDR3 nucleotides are TGTGCCAGCAGTGAAGCGCAGGGCGGTTACGAGCAGTACTTC.